Here is one TCR beta chain with its context. The data originate from a study of metastatic and nonmetastatic thyroid tumors. MiXCR was used by TCRdb to re-call the PCR reads. This table has several thousand clones, roughly 24% appearing once. No patient received treatment before thyroid surgery. The receptor was derived from a female donor with papillary thyroid cancer or a benign thyroid nodule (not recorded which). Some clones in this sample may be carry-over from other donors' samples. The sample was adjacent normal tissue.

The CDR3 region is CASSLGPQDRDTSYEQYF. CDR3 coding DNA: TGCGCCAGCAGCTTGGGCCCCCAAGACCGGGACACGTCGTACGAGCAGTACTTC. The J gene is TRBJ2-7, the V gene TRBV5-1; TRBD1 might be the D (6 bases). The CDR3 runs 18 residues. CDR1 and CDR2 from the germline V gene are SGHRS and YFSETQ. Trimming left V 0 bases short and J 4 bases short, with 23 bases between.